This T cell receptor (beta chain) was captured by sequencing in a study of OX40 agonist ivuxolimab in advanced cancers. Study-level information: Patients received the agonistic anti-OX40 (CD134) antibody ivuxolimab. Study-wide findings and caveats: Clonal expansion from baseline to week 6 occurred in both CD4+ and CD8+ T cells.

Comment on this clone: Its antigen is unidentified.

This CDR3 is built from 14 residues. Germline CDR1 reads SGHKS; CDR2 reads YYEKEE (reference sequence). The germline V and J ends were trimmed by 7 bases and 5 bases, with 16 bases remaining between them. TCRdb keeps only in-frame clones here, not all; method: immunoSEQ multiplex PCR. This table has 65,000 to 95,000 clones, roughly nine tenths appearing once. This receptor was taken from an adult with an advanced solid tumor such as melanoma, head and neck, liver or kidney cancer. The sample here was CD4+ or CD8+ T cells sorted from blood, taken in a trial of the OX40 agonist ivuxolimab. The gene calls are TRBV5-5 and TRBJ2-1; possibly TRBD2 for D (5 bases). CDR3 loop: CASHGVQADNEQFF. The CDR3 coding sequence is TGTGCCAGCCACGGGGTGCAAGCGGACAATGAGCAGTTCTTC.